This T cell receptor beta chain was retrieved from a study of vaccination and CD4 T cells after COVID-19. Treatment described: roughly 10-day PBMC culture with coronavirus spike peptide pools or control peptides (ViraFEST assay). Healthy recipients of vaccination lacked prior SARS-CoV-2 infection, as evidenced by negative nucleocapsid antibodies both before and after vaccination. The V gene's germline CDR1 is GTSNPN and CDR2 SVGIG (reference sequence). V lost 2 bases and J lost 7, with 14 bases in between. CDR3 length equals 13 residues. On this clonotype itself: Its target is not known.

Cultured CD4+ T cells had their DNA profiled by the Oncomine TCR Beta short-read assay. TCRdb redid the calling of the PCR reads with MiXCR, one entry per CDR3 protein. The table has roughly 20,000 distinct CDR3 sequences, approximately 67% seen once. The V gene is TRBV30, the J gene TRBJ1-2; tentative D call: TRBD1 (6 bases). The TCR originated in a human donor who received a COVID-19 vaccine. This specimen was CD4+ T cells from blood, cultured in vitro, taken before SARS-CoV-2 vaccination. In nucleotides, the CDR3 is TGTGCCTGGAGTCCACAGGGTCGGGGTGGCTACACCTTC. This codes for CAWSPQGRGGYTF.